The sequence of this T cell receptor beta chain was determined in a study of early T cells in non-severe SARS-CoV-2 infection. Study-wide background: Sequencing was performed on bulk RNA from unsorted whole blood, leaving chains unpaired. Study-wide results and caveats: The matching step, a VDJdb search, favored anti-spike CD8 responses and missed private and CD4 specificities.

This clonotype was seen a handful of times. The antigen remains undetermined. The library protocol tagged individual cDNA molecules with unique molecular identifiers. A single record per CDR3 protein comes from TCRdb applying MiXCR to the 5' RACE reads. The repertoire includes 70,000 to 75,000 distinct CDR3 sequences, more than 10% of them detected once, and roughly 3.9% sits in the top ten. The trim removed 3 bases at V and 5 bases at J, leaving 10 bases unmatched. This CDR3 comprises 16 residues. In germline, CDR1 is SSHAT, CDR2 FNYEAQ (reference sequence). This sequence was found in an adult who was a healthcare worker with PCR-confirmed SARS-CoV-2 infection or an uninfected control (not recorded which). Material: whole blood. The chain recombines TRBV7-7 with TRBJ2-5; 9 bases line up with TRBD2. The CDR3 loop reads CASSFDLREGPETQYF. CDR3 DNA: TGTGCCAGCAGCTTCGATTTGCGGGAGGGCCCGGAGACCCAGTACTTC.